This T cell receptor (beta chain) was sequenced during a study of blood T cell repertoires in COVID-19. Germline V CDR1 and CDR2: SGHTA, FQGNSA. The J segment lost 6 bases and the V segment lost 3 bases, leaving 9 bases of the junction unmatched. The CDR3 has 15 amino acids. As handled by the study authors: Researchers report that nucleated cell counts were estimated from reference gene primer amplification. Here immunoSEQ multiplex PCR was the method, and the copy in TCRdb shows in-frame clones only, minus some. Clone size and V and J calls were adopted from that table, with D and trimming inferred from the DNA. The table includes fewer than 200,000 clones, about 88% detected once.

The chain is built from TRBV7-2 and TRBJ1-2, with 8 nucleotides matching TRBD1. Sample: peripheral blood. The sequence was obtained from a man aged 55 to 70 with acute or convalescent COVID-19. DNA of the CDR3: TGTGCCAGCAGCTTCAAACCAGGGGGCGCGAATGGCTACACCTTC. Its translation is CASSFKPGGANGYTF.